This T cell receptor (beta chain) was recovered during a study of blood T cell repertoires in COVID-19 (dated by TCRdb to 2019 to 2021). General notes on the study: For ImmuneRACE Cohort 3, a participant was defined as recovered based on two consecutive negative NP/OP PCR tests, clearance by a healthcare professional, or resolution of symptoms. Samples from collaborators originated in the United States, Italy and Spain and spanned both the acute and convalescent phases of COVID-19. The material from the prospective study consisted of cDNA or gDNA derived from T cells, B-cell-depleted T cells, or PBMCs. The dataset comprised deeply sampled blood TCRbeta repertoires from subjects exposed to, actively infected with, or recovered from COVID-19. A freely available public database, intended as a resource for researchers studying the immune response to SARS-CoV-2, is where the repertoires were released. The samples were drawn from the first 160 participants of the ongoing ImmuneRACE study and from about 1,200 subjects provided by 6 global collaborators. Nearly every sample came with metadata listing a de-identified subject ID, COVID-19 status, age in years and sex. Where available, HLA class I and class II types were taken from metadata supplied by the sample provider and were not determined by assay-based typing. What the work shows at the level of the full study, not this receptor alone: The quantity of clinical and demographic metadata differed by source and by participant and was supplied without curation.

Details on this clone: It has no known antigen specificity. No base quality values were provided; no much bigger clone lies one nucleotide off.

In the prospective study, participants were 18 to 89 years old, resided in about two dozen geographic areas of the United States, and were enrolled through a virtual design. Cohort assignment in the prospective study relied on participant-reported clinical history from a screening survey and a study questionnaire. Mobile phlebotomists in the prospective study collected whole blood, serum and a nasopharyngeal or oropharyngeal swab from every participant. Prospective study participants could optionally give additional blood draws and questionnaires over an approximately two-month period. Before DNA extraction, prospective study blood samples were shipped either frozen or at room temperature. TCRbeta CDR3 regions were amplified from genomic DNA by means of the immunoSEQ Assay, a bias-controlled multiplex PCR. Turning to the authors' computational methods: The number of nucleated cells in each sample was estimated from the amplification of reference gene primers within the assay. To quantify the absolute abundance of each unique TCRbeta CDR3 rearrangement, sequence reads were collapsed and filtered. For each sample, productive Simpson clonality was calculated as the square root of Simpson's diversity index across productive rearrangements. The clones in this table, taken by TCRdb from immuneACCESS, are in-frame only. Not every clone is retained; where verified, under half of the shortfall comes from an unresolved V gene, and the cause of the rest is unknown. Clone size and the V and J calls come from that table; the DNA yielded D and trimming. The sample table lists roughly 210,000 clones, roughly 84% of them with a count of one. The ten largest account for about 7% of the sample.

The specimen was PBMCs or T cells enriched from blood (not recorded which). The clonotype comes from a man aged 25-45 years in a cohort exposed to, infected with or recovered from COVID-19 (not recorded which).

DNA sequence: TGTGCCAGCAGTTTATTGGCTAGCGGGGGACTCTACGAGCAGTACTTC. Its product reads: CASSLLASGGLYEQYF. The chain employs TRBV27 and TRBJ2-7; a stretch of 10 junction bases matches TRBD2. As encoded in the germline V gene (reference sequence), CDR1 is MNHEY while CDR2 is SMNVEV. Clipping removes 1 base from V and 3 bases from J, with 6 as the unmatched junction base count. Including cysteine and phenylalanine, the CDR3 has 16 amino acids. The CDR3 DNA has 48 bases and is translated from base 1.